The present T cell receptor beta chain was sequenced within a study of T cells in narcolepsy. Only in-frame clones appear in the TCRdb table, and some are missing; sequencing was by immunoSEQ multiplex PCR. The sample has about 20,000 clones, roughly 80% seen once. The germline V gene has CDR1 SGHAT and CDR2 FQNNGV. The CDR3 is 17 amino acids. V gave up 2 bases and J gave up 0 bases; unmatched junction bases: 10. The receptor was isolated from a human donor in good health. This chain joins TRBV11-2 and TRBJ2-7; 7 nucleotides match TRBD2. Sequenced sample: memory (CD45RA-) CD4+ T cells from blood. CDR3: CASSLIGGRRLSYEQYF. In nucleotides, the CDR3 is TGTGCCAGCAGCTTAATCGGGGGGAGACGGCTCTCCTACGAGCAGTACTTC.